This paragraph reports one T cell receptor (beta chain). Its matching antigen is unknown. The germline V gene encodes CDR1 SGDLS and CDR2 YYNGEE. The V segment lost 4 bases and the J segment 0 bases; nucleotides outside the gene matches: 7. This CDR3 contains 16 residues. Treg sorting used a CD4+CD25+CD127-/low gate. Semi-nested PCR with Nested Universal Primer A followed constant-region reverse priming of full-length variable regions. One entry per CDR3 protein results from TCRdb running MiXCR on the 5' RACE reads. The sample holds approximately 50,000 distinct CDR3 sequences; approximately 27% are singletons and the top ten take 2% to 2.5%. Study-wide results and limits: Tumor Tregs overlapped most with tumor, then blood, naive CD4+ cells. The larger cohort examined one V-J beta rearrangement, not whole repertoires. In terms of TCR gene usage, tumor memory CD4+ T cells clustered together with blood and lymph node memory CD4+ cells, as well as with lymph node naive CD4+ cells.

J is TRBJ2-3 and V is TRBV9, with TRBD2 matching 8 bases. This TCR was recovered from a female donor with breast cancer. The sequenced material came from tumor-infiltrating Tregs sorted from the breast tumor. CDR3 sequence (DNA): TGTGCCAGCAGCATCGAAGCGGGAGCAAGCACAGATACGCAGTATTTT. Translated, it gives CASSIEAGASTDTQYF. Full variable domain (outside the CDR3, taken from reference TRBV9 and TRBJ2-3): DSGVTQTPKHLITATGQRVTLRCSPRSGDLSVYWYQQSLDQGLQFLIQYYNGEERAKGNILERFSAQQFPDLHSELNLSSLELGDSALYFCASSIEAGASTDTQYFGPGTRLTVL.